Each of the 5 T cell receptor beta chains below was sequenced from the same sample in a study of cytomegalovirus exposure and HLA in healthy donors. With 60 Vbeta and 13 Jbeta primers, the PCR was carried out. Using immunoSEQ multiplex PCR, the repertoire was profiled, and TCRdb retains in-frame clones only, with some absent. The table has about 140,000 clones, around 9.6% seen once. Sequenced: PBMCs. The receptor source for this set is a male donor in good health and CMV-seronegative.

The chain links TRBV4-3 to TRBJ2-7; the D gene is possibly TRBD1 (5 bases). V lost 1 base and J lost 3, with 13 bases in between. The CDR3 covers 15 residues. CDR1 and CDR2 from the germline V gene are LGHNA and YSLEER. The CDR3 here is CASSQGLGADYEQYF. CDR3 in DNA: TGCGCCAGCAGCCAAGGGCTTGGGGCCGACTACGAGCAGTACTTC.

With regard to this clone: Compared with germline, one end of the junction differs, possibly owing to a read error. This sequence joins TRBV28 and TRBJ2-5; a possible D gene is TRBD2 (5 bases). The length of the CDR3 is 15 residues. Germline V gene sequence: CDR1 MDHEN, CDR2 SYDVKM. The CDR3 region has the DNA TGTGCCAACAGTTTTCGAGGGAGAGGGCAAGAGACCCAGTACTTC. Translation: CANSFRGRGQETQYF.

This clone was picked up a small number of times. The CDR3 DNA sequence: TGCGCCAGCAGCCAAGTCGAGGGAATCGGGGAGCTGTTTTTT. This encodes CASSQVEGIGELFF. The chain uses TRBV4-3 and TRBJ2-2; D possibly corresponds to TRBD2 (5 bases). The CDR3 is 14 residues long. Germline V gene sequence: CDR1 LGHNA, CDR2 YSLEER. The V and J ends lost 1 base and 7 bases respectively, with 10 bases between them.

There are a few counts of this clone. This chain links TRBV6-5 with TRBJ1-3; D remains unclear. V was pared by 2 bases and J by 0 bases, with 8 bases between. CDR1 and CDR2 from the germline V gene are MNHEY and SVGAGI. CDR3 length equals 15 residues. The CDR3 bases are TGTGCCAGCAGTTACGATCAGCGCTCTGGAAACACCATATATTTT. Translated, it gives CASSYDQRSGNTIYF.

This clone was picked up a small number of times. The rearrangement joins TRBV6-5 to TRBJ2-2; D might be TRBD2 (7 bases). CDR1 MNHEY and CDR2 SVGAGI come from the germline V gene. The length of the CDR3 is 16 residues. Trimming stripped 0 bases from V and 1 base from J, with 9 bases between. The CDR3 loop reads CASSYSRGQNTGELFF. The CDR3 DNA reads TGTGCCAGCAGTTACTCGCGGGGGCAGAACACCGGGGAGCTGTTTTTT.